Each of the 26 T cell receptor beta chains below was sequenced from the same sample in a study of T cells in Graves' hyperthyroidism and ophthalmopathy. Amplification targeted TCR beta CDR3 regions from RNA transcripts. Initially, a first-round RT-PCR of the TCR CDR3 employed the HTBI primer set. One entry per CDR3 protein, called by TCRdb with MiXCR from the multiplex PCR reads. The repertoire consists of around 450,000 distinct CDR3 sequences, with about a sixth occurring once and the leading ten covering around an eighth. Sequencing used blood. The source of these receptors is a woman between 18 and 29 years old with Graves' hyperthyroidism.

This clonotype was detected only once. Just one base apart from a much larger clone, this may be a read error. The gene calls are TRBV12-3 or TRBV12-4 and TRBJ2-1; perhaps TRBD2 as D (5 bases). The length of the CDR3 is 11 residues. The ends were cut back, 4 bases at V and 12 bases at J, with 10 bases in the middle. This CDR3 is CASSSGEGQFF. Written as DNA, the CDR3 is TGTGCCAGCAGTTCGGGCGAGGGGCAGTTCTTC.

This clonotype was counted many times. The chain couples TRBV7-8 to TRBJ1-1; TRBD1 is a possible D gene (6 bases). The CDR3 consists of 15 residues. The V gene lost 5 bases and the J gene lost 1 base, with 14 bases spanning the gap. From germline, CDR1 is SGHVS and CDR2 FQNEAQ. The CDR3 loop reads CASSPTTGPNTEAFF. CDR3 sequence (DNA): TGTGCCAGCAGCCCGACCACAGGGCCGAACACTGAAGCTTTCTTT. Using reference TRBV7-8 and TRBJ1-1 for the parts outside the CDR3, the full variable domain is GAGVSQSPRYKVAKRGQDVALRCDPISGHVSLFWYQQALGQGPEFLTYFQNEAQLDKSGLPSDRFFAERPEGSVSTLKIQRTQQEDSAVYLCASSPTTGPNTEAFFGQGTRLTVV.

This clonotype was seen only a few times. The rearrangement joins TRBV5-1 to TRBJ2-6, with D perhaps matching TRBD1 or TRBD2 (5 bases each). Germline-derived CDR1 and CDR2 are SGHRS and YFSETQ. The V and J ends lost 1 base and 3 bases respectively, with 14 bases between them. This CDR3 comprises 17 residues. For the CDR3, the DNA is TGCGCCAGCAGCTTGACGGGGCTGGGGGTTGGGGCCAACGTCCTGACTTTC. It translates to CASSLTGLGVGANVLTF.

V and J are TRBV20-1 and TRBJ2-3; 10 nucleotides match TRBD2. CDR3 size: 13 residues. After removal of 4 bases from V and 4 bases from J, the junction contained 2 bases not matched to a gene. Germline lookup yields CDR1 DFQATT and CDR2 SNEGSKA (reference sequence). DNA of the CDR3: TGCAGTGCTACTAGCGGGAGTCCAGATACGCAGTATTTT. Translated: CSATSGSPDTQYF.

The rearrangement joins TRBV7-2 to TRBJ1-5, with 8 positions matching TRBD1. The germline V gene has CDR1 SGHTA and CDR2 FQGNSA. The J segment lost 3 bases and the V segment lost 6 bases, leaving 7 bases of the junction unmatched. This CDR3 is 15 amino acids long. CDR3 DNA sequence: TGTGCCAGCAGTCCAGGGGGCAGCTCCAATCAGCCCCAGCATTTT. This translates into CASSPGGSSNQPQHF.

The chain is built from TRBV20-1 and TRBJ1-5; D remains ambiguous. The germline V gene encodes CDR1 DFQATT and CDR2 SNEGSKA (reference sequence). V lost 5 bases and J 3 bases, leaving 11 bases between the germline ends. CDR3 length equals 13 residues. Here the CDR3 reads CSAFSGPNQPQHF. Here the CDR3 DNA reads TGCAGTGCTTTTTCCGGGCCCAATCAGCCCCAGCATTTT.

This clonotype was counted many times. The CDR3 is CASSYSSYNEQFF. CDR3 in DNA: TGTGCCAGCAGCTACAGCTCCTACAATGAGCAGTTCTTC. J is TRBJ2-1 and V is TRBV11-2, with unresolved D. V lost 4 bases to trimming and J lost 0 bases, with 4 bases between them. Germline V lookup: CDR1 SGHAT, CDR2 FQNNGV. The CDR3 covers 13 residues.

The table lists this clonotype with many counts. The chain combines TRBV18 with TRBJ2-6; D may correspond to TRBD1 or TRBD2 (5 bases each). CDR1 and CDR2 from the germline V gene are KGHSH and LQKENI. Trimming stripped 3 bases from V and 4 bases from J, with 13 bases between. The CDR3 totals 16 residues. DNA of the CDR3: TGTGCCAGCTCACCGGGACCGGATAGGGGGGCCAACGTCCTGACTTTC. Encoded protein: CASSPGPDRGANVLTF.

The sample holds many counts of this clonotype. The J gene is TRBJ2-1, the V gene TRBV20-1; 10 positions agree with TRBD1. The CDR3 sequence is 15 residues long. CDR1 is DFQATT, CDR2 SNEGSKA, per germline (reference sequence). J gave up 8 bases and V 6 bases, and 13 bases lay outside the gene matches. The CDR3 is CSAENRDRGPYEQFF. In DNA, the CDR3 is TGCAGTGCGGAAAACCGGGACAGGGGCCCTTATGAGCAGTTCTTC.

This clonotype was found a few times. CDR3 amino acids: CASTRQGQGAEAFF. CDR3 nucleotide sequence: TGCGCCAGCACCCGCCAGGGGCAGGGGGCTGAAGCTTTCTTT. V usage is TRBV5-1 and J usage is TRBJ1-1; 7 bases line up with TRBD1. Losses at the gene ends were 6 bases for V and 6 bases for J; bases not matched to a gene: 11. The CDR3 spans 14 residues. The germline V gene has CDR1 SGHRS and CDR2 YFSETQ.

This clonotype occurred many times. The rearrangement joins TRBV20-1 to TRBJ2-7; 9 nucleotides agree with TRBD1. V lost 2 bases, J lost 3 bases, and 8 bases stayed unmatched. There are 15 residues in the CDR3. The germline V gene encodes CDR1 DFQATT and CDR2 SNEGSKA (reference sequence). The chain's CDR3 is CSARQPGQGRYEQYF. Here the CDR3 DNA reads TGCAGTGCTAGACAACCGGGACAGGGACGCTACGAGCAGTACTTC.

This clonotype was observed a handful of times. The CDR3 spells CASSDSWTSGRNEQFF. The CDR3 DNA sequence: TGTGCCAGCAGTGATTCCTGGACTAGCGGGAGGAATGAGCAGTTCTTC. The V and J genes are TRBV6-1 and TRBJ2-1, with TRBD2 matching 14 bases. The CDR3 covers 16 residues. Trimming removed 3 bases from V and 7 bases from J; junction bases left unmatched: 5. The V gene's germline CDR1 is MNHNS and CDR2 SASEGT.

The chain couples TRBV12-3 or TRBV12-4 to TRBJ1-5, with 9 positions matching TRBD1. V lost 5 bases to trimming and J lost 0 bases; unmatched junction nucleotides: 11. The CDR3 covers 18 residues. The CDR3 DNA follows: TGTGCCAGCAGTCTCTATAAACGGACAGGGGTTAGCAATCAGCCCCAGCATTTT. Protein product: CASSLYKRTGVSNQPQHF.

This clonotype has ten or more counts. The chain couples TRBV11-2 to TRBJ1-1; no clear D gene. The CDR3 totals 15 residues. CDR1 SGHAT and CDR2 FQNNGV come from the germline V gene. V was shortened by 3 bases and J by 3 bases, with 14 bases between the two germline ends. CDR3 protein: CASSFGPVGDTEAFF. The CDR3 DNA follows: TGTGCCAGCAGCTTCGGACCGGTTGGGGACACTGAAGCTTTCTTT.

The table lists this clonotype with a few counts. The CDR3 reads CASSSIALRGETQYF. The CDR3 bases are TGTGCCAGCAGTTCCATCGCCTTAAGGGGTGAGACCCAGTACTTC. The rearrangement uses TRBV6-1 and TRBJ2-5; D possibly corresponds to TRBD1 (5 bases). The CDR3 length is 15 residues. Deletions cut 5 bases from V and 5 bases from J, with 18 bases between. Germline V gives CDR1 MNHNS, CDR2 SASEGT.

This clonotype occurred a few times. A much larger clonotype is one base distant, so this may be a read error. The rearrangement links TRBV20-1 to TRBJ2-7; D call uncertain. V shed 0 bases and J shed 0 bases, with 12 bases lying between them. The CDR3 loop spans 15 amino acids. Germline-derived CDR1 and CDR2 are DFQATT and SNEGSKA (reference sequence). The DNA for the CDR3 is TGCAGTGCTAGAGATGATATAACCAACTCCTACGAGCAGTACTTC. It encodes CSARDDITNSYEQYF.

This clonotype occurred a few times. The rearrangement uses TRBV29-1 and TRBJ2-5, with 8 bases matching TRBD2. J gave up 5 bases and V 7 bases, and 15 bases lay outside the gene matches. Germline CDR1 and CDR2: SQVTM and ANQGSEA. This CDR3 region has 15 residues. The CDR3 DNA reads as TGCAGCGCCCGGGGGGGCCCATTTTTCTTGGAGACCCAGTACTTC. Encoded protein: CSARGGPFFLETQYF.

This clonotype was detected a few times. The V call is TRBV5-5, the J call TRBJ1-1; D unclear. Germline V gene lookup returns CDR1 SGHKS and CDR2 YYEKEE (reference sequence). This CDR3 contains 12 residues. The V and J ends lost 0 bases and 7 bases respectively, with 7 bases between them. DNA of the CDR3: TGTGCCAGCAGCTTGGAGCTGCTTGAAGCTTTCTTT. Its translation is CASSLELLEAFF.

A few counts support this clonotype. V and J are TRBV29-1 and TRBJ2-7; D ambiguous. The CDR3 consists of 11 residues. Trimming cost V 4 bases and J 2 bases, with 6 bases left between them. Germline V gene sequence: CDR1 SQVTM, CDR2 ANQGSEA. For the CDR3, the DNA is TGCAGCGTTGCAGCCCCCTACGAGCAGTACTTC. Protein product: CSVAAPYEQYF.

This clonotype was counted only a few times. The rearrangement uses TRBV15 and TRBJ2-5, with TRBD1 matching 8 bases. This CDR3 is built from 16 residues. Looked up from germline, CDR1 is LNHNV and CDR2 is YYDKDF (reference sequence). V lost 7 bases to trimming and J lost 3 bases; unmatched junction nucleotides: 13. CDR3 DNA: TGTGCCACCACCACCCAGGACAGGGAGATGAAAGAGACCCAGTACTTC. Residues: CATTTQDREMKETQYF.

Ten or more counts support this clonotype. V and J are TRBV6-1 and TRBJ2-7, with D hard to call. The germline gives CDR1 MNHNS, CDR2 SASEGT. The CDR3 contains 14 residues. Deletions cut 5 bases from V and 0 bases from J, with 11 bases between. The CDR3, as DNA: TGTGCCAGCAGTTATTCCCTTAGCTCCTACGAGCAGTACTTC. This encodes CASSYSLSSYEQYF.

Notes on this clonotype: This may be a read error, as it is one base from a much larger clone. V is TRBV18 and J is TRBJ2-1; D remains unclear. The CDR3 is 14 amino acids. Germline CDR1 is KGHSH and CDR2 is LQKENI. CDR3 DNA: TGTGCCAGCTCACCGGATCGGAGCCGCAATAAGCAGTTCTTC. This codes for CASSPDRSRNKQFF.

The chain joins TRBV2 to TRBJ2-1; tentatively, D is TRBD2 (7 bases). CDR1 and CDR2 from the germline V gene are SNHLY and FYNNEI. Trimming stripped 8 bases from V and 4 bases from J, with 36 bases between. The CDR3 has 21 amino acids. CDR3 DNA sequence: TGTGCCAGCCCGAGGGGGGAGGGAGGAAACGGTGGCCCGAAAACTTACAATGAGCAGTTCTTC. Translation: CASPRGEGGNGGPKTYNEQFF.

This clonotype was counted ten times or more. The genes are TRBV7-2 and TRBJ2-4; D is tentatively TRBD1 or TRBD2 (5 bases each). V shed 1 base and J shed 0 bases, with 13 bases lying between them. The CDR3 sequence is 17 residues long. CDR1 SGHTA and CDR2 FQGNSA come from the germline V gene. CDR3 bases: TGTGCCAGCAGCTTAGTTTTTTCGGGGCTAGCCAAAAACATTCAGTACTTC. It is translated as CASSLVFSGLAKNIQYF.

Only a few counts were recorded for this clonotype. This chain uses TRBV4-3 with TRBJ1-1; 7 bases fit TRBD1. The junction had 4 bases not matched to a gene; V was cut back by 6 bases and J by 0 bases. The CDR3 spans 14 residues. Germline CDR1 and CDR2: LGHNA and YSLEER. DNA of the CDR3: TGCGCCAGCAGTCAGGGGGTTATGAACACTGAAGCTTTCTTT. This sequence encodes CASSQGVMNTEAFF.

This clonotype was seen repeatedly, ten times or more. The chain links TRBV20-1 to TRBJ2-1; no firm D call. The CDR3 is 13 amino acids. With 1 base removed from V and 7 bases from J, the gap between germline ends came to 11 bases. The germline V gene encodes CDR1 DFQATT and CDR2 SNEGSKA (reference sequence). CDR3 amino acids: CSARAVARNEQFF. The CDR3 DNA reads TGCAGTGCTAGAGCGGTGGCCAGAAATGAGCAGTTCTTC.